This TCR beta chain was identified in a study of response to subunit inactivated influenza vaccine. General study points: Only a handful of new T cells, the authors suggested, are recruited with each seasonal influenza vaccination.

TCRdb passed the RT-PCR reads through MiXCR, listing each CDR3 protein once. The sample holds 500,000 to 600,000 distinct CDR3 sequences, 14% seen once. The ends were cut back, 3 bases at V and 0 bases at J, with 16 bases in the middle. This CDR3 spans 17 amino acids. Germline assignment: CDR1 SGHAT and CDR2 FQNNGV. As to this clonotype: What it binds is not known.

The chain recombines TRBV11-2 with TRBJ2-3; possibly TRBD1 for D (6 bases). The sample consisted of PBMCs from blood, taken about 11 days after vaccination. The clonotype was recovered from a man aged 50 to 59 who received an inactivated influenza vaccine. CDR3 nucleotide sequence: TGTGCCAGCAGCTTGCATATACAGGGAACTAGCACAGATACGCAGTATTTT. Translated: CASSLHIQGTSTDTQYF.